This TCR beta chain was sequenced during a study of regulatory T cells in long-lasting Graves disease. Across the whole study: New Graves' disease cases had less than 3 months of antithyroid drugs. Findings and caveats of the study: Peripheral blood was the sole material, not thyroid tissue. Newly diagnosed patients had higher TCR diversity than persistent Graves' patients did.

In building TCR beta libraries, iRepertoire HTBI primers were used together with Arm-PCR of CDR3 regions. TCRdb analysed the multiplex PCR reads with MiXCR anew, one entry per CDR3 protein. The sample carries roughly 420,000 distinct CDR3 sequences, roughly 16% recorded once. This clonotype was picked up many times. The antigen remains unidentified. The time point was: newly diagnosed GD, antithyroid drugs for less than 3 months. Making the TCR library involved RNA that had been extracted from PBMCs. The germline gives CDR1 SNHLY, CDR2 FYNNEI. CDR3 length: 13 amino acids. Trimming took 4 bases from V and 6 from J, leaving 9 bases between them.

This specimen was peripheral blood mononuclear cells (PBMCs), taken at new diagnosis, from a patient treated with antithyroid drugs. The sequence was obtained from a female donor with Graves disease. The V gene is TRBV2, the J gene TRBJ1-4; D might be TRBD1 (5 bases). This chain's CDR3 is CASSAQGDEKLFF. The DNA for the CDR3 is TGTGCCAGCAGTGCCCAGGGAGATGAAAAACTGTTTTTT.